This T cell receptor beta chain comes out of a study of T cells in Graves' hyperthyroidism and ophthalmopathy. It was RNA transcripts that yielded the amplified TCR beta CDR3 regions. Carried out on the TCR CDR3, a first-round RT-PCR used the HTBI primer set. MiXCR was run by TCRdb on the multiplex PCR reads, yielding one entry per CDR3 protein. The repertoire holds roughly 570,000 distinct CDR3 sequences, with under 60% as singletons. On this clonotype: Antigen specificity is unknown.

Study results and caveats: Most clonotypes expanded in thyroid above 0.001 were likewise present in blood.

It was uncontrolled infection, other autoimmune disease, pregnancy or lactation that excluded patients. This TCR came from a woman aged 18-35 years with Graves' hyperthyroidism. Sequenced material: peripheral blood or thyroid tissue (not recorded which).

The CDR3 reads CASSRVADPTEAFF. In DNA, the CDR3 is TGTGCCAGCAGCCGAGTGGCAGACCCTACTGAAGCTTTCTTT. V usage is TRBV7-9 and J usage is TRBJ1-1; D unresolved. The CDR3 covers 14 residues. The germline V gene has CDR1 SEHNR and CDR2 FQNEAQ (reference sequence). V was cut by 5 bases and J by 5 bases, with 15 bases left in between.